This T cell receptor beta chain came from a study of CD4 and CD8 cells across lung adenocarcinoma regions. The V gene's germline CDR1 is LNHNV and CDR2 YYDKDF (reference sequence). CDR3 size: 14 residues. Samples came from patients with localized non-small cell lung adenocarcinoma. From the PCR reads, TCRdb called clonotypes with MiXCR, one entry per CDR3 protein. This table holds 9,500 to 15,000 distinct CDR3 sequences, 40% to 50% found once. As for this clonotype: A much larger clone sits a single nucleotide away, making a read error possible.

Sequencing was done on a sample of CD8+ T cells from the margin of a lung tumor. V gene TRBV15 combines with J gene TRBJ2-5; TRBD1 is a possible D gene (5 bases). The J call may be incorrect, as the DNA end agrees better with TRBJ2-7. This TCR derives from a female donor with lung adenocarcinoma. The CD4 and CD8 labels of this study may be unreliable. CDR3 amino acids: CVTSQQGYGYEQYF. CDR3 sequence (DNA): TGTGTCACCAGCCAGCAGGGTTACGGCTACGAGCAGTACTTC.